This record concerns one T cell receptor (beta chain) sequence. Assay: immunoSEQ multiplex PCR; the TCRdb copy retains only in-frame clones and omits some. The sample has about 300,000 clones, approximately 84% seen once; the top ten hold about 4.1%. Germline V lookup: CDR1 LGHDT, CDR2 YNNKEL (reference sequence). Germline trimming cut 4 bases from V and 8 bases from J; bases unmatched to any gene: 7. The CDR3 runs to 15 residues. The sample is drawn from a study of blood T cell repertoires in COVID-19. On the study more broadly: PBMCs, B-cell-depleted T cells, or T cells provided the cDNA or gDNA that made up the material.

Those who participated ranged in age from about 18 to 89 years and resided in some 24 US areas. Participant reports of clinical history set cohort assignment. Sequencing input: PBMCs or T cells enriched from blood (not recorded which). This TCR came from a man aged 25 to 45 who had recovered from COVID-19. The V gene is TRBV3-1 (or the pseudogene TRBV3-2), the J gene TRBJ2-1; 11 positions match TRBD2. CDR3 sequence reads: CASSPLAGVYDEQFF. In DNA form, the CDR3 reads TGTGCCAGCAGCCCACTAGCGGGAGTTTACGATGAGCAGTTCTTC.